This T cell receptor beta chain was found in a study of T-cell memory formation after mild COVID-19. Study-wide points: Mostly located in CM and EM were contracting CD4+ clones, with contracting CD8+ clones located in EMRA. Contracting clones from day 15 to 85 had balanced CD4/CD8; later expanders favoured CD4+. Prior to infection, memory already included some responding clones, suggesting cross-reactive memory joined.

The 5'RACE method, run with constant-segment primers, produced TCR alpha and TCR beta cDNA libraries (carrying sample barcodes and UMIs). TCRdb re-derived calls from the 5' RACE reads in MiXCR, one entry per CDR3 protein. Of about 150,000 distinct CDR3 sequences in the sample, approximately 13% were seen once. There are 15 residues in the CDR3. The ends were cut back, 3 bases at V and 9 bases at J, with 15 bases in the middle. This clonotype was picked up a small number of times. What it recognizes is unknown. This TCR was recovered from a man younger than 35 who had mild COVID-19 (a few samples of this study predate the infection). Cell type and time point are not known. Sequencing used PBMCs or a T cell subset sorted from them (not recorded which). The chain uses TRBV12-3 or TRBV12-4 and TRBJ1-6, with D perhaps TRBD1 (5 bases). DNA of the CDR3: TGTGCCAGCAGTTTGGCGGCAGGGATAGGTTCACCCCTCCACTTT. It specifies CASSLAAGIGSPLHF.